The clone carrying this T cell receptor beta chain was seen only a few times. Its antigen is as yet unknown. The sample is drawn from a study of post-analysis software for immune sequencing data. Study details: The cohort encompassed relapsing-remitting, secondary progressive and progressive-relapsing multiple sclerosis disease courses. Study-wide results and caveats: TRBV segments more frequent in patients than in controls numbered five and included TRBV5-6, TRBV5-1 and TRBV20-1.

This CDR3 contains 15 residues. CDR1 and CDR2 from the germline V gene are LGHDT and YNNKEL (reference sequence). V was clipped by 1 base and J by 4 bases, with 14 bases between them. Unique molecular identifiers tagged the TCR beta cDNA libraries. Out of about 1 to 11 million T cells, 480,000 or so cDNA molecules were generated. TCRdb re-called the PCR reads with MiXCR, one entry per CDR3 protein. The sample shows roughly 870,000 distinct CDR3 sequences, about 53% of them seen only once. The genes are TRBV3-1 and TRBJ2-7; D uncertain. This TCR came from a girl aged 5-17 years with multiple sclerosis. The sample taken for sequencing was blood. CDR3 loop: CASSQGTLGWYEQYF. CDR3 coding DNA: TGTGCCAGCAGCCAAGGAACCCTCGGGTGGTACGAGCAGTACTTC.